This T cell receptor (beta chain) was observed in a study of T-cell memory formation after mild COVID-19. TCRdb used MiXCR to reprocess the 5' RACE reads, holding one entry per CDR3 protein. Found here are a few hundred thousand distinct CDR3 sequences, about 20% of them singletons; the top ten hold about 8.4%. This CDR3 region has 15 residues. The trim removed 3 bases at V and 3 bases at J, leaving 4 bases unmatched. Germline V gives CDR1 KGHSH, CDR2 LQKENI. This clonotype was recorded many times. The TCR sequence derives from an adult woman who had mild COVID-19 (a few samples of this study predate the infection). Cell type and time point are not known. The chain joins TRBV18 to TRBJ2-1, with 8 bases matching TRBD1. The sample comprised PBMCs or a T cell subset sorted from them (not recorded which). This CDR3 is CASSPPGQGYNEQFF. Here the CDR3 DNA reads TGTGCCAGCTCACCGCCCGGACAGGGCTACAATGAGCAGTTCTTC.